This T cell receptor beta chain was captured by sequencing in a study of OX40 agonist ivuxolimab in advanced cancers. J lost 4 bases, V lost 7 bases, and 8 bases had no gene match. The length of the CDR3 is 15 residues. Looked up from germline, CDR1 is LNHDA and CDR2 is SQIVND (reference sequence). The data were produced by immunoSEQ multiplex PCR, yet TCRdb's version contains in-frame clones alone and is incomplete. The sample consists of about 150,000 clones, approximately 94% of them appearing once. The material was CD4+ or CD8+ T cells sorted from blood, obtained in a trial of the OX40 agonist ivuxolimab. The chain couples TRBV19 to TRBJ2-1; 9 nucleotides align to TRBD2. The TCR comes from an adult with an advanced solid tumor such as melanoma, head and neck, liver or kidney cancer. CDR3 sequence (DNA): TGTGCCAGTAAAGCTAGCGGGGTTGCATACAATGAGCAGTTCTTC. Translated, it gives CASKASGVAYNEQFF. The full variable domain, its missing parts supplied by reference TRBV19 and TRBJ2-1, is DGGITQSPKYLFRKEGQNVTLSCEQNLNHDAMYWYRQDPGQGLRLIYYSQIVNDFQKGDIAEGYSVSREKKESFPLTVTSAQKNPTAFYLCASKASGVAYNEQFFGPGTRLTVL.